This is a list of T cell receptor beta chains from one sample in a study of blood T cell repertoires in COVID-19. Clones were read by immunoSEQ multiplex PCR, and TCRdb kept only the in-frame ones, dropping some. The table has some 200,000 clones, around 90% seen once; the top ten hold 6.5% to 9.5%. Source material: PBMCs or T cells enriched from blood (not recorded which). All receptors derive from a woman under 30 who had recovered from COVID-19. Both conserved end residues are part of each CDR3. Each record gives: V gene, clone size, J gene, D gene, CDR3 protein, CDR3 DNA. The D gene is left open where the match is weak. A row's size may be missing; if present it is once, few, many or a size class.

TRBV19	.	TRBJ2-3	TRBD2	CASTAGGGTDTQYF	TGTGCCAGCACAGCGGGGGGGGGCACAGATACGCAGTATTTT
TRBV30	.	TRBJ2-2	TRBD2	CAWKRGGTGELFF	TGTGCCTGGAAGAGGGGAGGGACCGGGGAGCTGTTTTTT
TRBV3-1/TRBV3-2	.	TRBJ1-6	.	CASSHYANNSPLHF	TGTGCCAGCAGCCACTACGCCAATAATTCACCCCTCCACTTT
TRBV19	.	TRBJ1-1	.	CASSIGTARRTEAFF	TGTGCCAGTAGTATAGGGACGGCGCGGAGGACTGAAGCTTTCTTT
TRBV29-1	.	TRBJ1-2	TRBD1	CSVGSDREGYTF	TGCAGCGTTGGATCGGACAGGGAAGGCTACACCTTC
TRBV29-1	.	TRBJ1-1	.	CSVINRRTEAFF	TGCAGCGTCATAAACAGGAGAACTGAAGCTTTCTTT
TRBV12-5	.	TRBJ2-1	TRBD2	CASTWASGSEQFF	TGTGCTAGTACCTGGGCTAGCGGGAGTGAGCAGTTCTTC
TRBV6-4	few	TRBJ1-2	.	CASSDPGDLPYGYTF	TGTGCCAGCAGTGATCCGGGAGACTTGCCCTATGGCTACACCTTC
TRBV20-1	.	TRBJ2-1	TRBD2	CSASGAGGRNEQFF	TGCAGTGCTAGTGGAGCGGGGGGGCGCAATGAGCAGTTCTTC
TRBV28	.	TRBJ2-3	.	CASTSSPLGTLEIDTQYF	TGTGCCAGCACTTCCTCTCCTCTGGGGACATTAGAGATAGATACGCAGTATTTT
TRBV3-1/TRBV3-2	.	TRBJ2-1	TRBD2	CASSLGRGSYNEQFF	TGTGCCAGCAGCCTCGGGCGGGGGAGTTACAATGAGCAGTTCTTC
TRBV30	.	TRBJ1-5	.	CAWSHRVNQPQHF	TGTGCCTGGAGTCACAGGGTCAATCAGCCCCAGCATTTT
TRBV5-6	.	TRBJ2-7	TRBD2	CASSLIGASGSVWEQYF	TGTGCCAGCAGTCTAATCGGGGCTAGCGGGTCGGTGTGGGAGCAGTACTTC
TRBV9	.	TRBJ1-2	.	CASSGGGDYGYTF	TGTGCCAGCAGCGGCGGGGGGGACTATGGCTACACCTTC
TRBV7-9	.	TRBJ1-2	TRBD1	CASSSHRGTLDGYTF	TGTGCCAGCAGCTCTCACAGGGGGACCTTGGATGGCTACACCTTC
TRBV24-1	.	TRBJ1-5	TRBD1	CATSGPGTGGNQPQHF	TGTGCCACCAGCGGTCCCGGGACAGGGGGCAATCAGCCCCAGCATTTT
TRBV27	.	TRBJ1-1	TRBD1	CASSSFETGVRGAFF	TGTGCCAGCAGTTCATTCGAAACAGGGGTTAGGGGAGCTTTCTTT
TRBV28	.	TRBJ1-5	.	CASSTATGYSNQPQHF	TGTGCCAGCAGTACCGCCACCGGGTATAGCAATCAGCCCCAGCATTTT
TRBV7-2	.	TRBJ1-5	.	CASSLATAKDQPQHF	TGTGCCAGCAGCTTAGCGACAGCCAAAGATCAGCCCCAGCATTTT
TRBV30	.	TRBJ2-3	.	CAWSGGGTDTQYF	TGTGCCTGGAGTGGTGGAGGCACAGATACGCAGTATTTT
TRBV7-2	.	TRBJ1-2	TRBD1	CASSPWTGGAGYTF	TGTGCCAGCAGCCCTTGGACAGGGGGCGCCGGCTACACCTTC
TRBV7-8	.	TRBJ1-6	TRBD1	CASSGQGAYNSPLHF	TGTGCCAGCAGCGGCCAGGGGGCCTATAATTCACCCCTCCACTTT
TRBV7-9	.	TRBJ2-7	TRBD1	CASSSTGRGTGFSYEQYF	TGTGCCAGCAGCTCTACCGGACGAGGGACAGGTTTTTCGTACGAGCAGTACTTC
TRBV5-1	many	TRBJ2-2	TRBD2	CASMPHGGVPGELFF	TGCGCCAGCATGCCTCACGGGGGGGTCCCCGGGGAGCTGTTTTTT
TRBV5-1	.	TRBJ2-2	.	CASSLGTAGELFF	TGCGCCAGCAGCCTCGGGACTGCCGGGGAGCTGTTTTTT
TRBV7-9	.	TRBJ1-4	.	CASSIPGQEKLFF	TGTGCCAGCAGCATCCCCGGACAAGAAAAACTGTTTTTT
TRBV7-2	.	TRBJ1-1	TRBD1	CASSVDREVVEAFF	TGTGCCAGCAGCGTGGACAGGGAGGTTGTTGAAGCTTTCTTT
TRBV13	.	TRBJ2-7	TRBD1	CASSFGQGIYEQYF	TGTGCCAGCAGCTTCGGACAGGGTATATACGAGCAGTACTTC
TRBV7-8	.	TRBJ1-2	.	CASSLALAHSNYGYTF	TGTGCCAGCAGCTTAGCGCTAGCTCACAGTAACTATGGCTACACCTTC
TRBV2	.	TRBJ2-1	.	CASSAGAYNEQFF	TGTGCCAGCAGTGCCGGGGCCTACAATGAGCAGTTCTTC
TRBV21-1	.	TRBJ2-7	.	CASARDRGTYEQYF	TGTGCCAGCGCGAGGGACAGGGGAACCTACGAGCAGTACTTC
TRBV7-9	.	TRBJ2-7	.	CASSSNRDSYEQYF	TGTGCCAGCAGCTCAAACAGGGACTCCTACGAGCAGTACTTC
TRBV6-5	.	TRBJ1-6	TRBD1	CASDRTGNNSPLHF	TGTGCCAGCGATAGGACAGGGAATAATTCACCCCTCCACTTT
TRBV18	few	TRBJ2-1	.	CASSPGLNNEQFF	TGTGCCAGCTCACCGGGACTTAACAATGAGCAGTTCTTC
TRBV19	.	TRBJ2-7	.	CASSMRGSYEQYF	TGTGCCAGTAGTATGCGAGGGAGCTACGAGCAGTACTTC
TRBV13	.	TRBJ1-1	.	CASSHDSERGAFF	TGTGCCAGCAGCCACGATTCGGAGCGGGGAGCTTTCTTT
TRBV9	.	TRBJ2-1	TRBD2	CASSIAGGFEQFF	TGTGCCAGCAGCATTGCGGGGGGCTTCGAGCAGTTCTTC
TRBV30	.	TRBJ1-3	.	CAWTAGNTIYF	TGTGCCTGGACTGCTGGAAACACCATATATTTT
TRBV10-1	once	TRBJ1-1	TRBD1	CASSELARDRRLNTEAFF	TGCGCCAGCAGTGAGTTGGCGAGGGACAGGCGTTTGAACACTGAAGCTTTCTTT
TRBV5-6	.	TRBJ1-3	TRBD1	CASSSTGVPYSGNTIYF	TGTGCCAGCAGCTCAACAGGGGTACCGTACTCTGGAAACACCATATATTTT
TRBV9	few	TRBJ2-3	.	CASSVEGGGSTDTQYF	TGTGCCAGCAGCGTAGAGGGGGGAGGGAGCACAGATACGCAGTATTTT
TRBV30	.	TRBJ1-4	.	CACQAQQINEKLFF	TGTGCCTGCCAAGCCCAACAGATTAATGAAAAACTGTTTTTT
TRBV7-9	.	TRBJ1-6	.	CASSPRDGDEAGSPLHF	TGTGCCAGCAGTCCGCGGGACGGGGACGAGGCGGGGTCACCCCTCCACTTT
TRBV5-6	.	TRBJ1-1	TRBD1	CASSLGTGNTEAFF	TGTGCCAGCAGCCTCGGGACAGGTAACACTGAAGCTTTCTTT
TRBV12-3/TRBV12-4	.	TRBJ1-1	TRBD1	CASSDRTGTAFF	TGTGCCAGCAGTGACCGGACAGGGACAGCTTTCTTT